Listed below are T cell receptor beta chains from one sample, sequenced in a study of neurological immune-mediated disorders. From the 5' RACE reads, TCRdb called clonotypes with MiXCR, one entry per CDR3 protein. The data show 50,000 or so distinct CDR3 sequences, 3% to 4% seen once. Specimen: PBMCs. Receptors were obtained from a man between 35 and 55 years old with multiple sclerosis. The CDR3 runs from the conserved cysteine through the conserved F or W. Each record gives: J gene, D gene, V gene, clone size, CDR3 protein, CDR3 DNA. A D gene is named only where the DNA matches it firmly. The size entry gives once, few or many counts, or a class when the clone is expanded.

TRBJ1-1 | - | TRBV6-5 | many | CASSYSLGVNTEAFF | TGTGCCAGCAGTTACTCCCTGGGAGTGAACACTGAAGCTTTCTTT
TRBJ1-2 | - | TRBV5-1 | many | CASSLVTGEGGYTF | TGCGCCAGCAGCTTGGTTACAGGCGAAGGCGGCTACACCTTC
TRBJ2-2 | - | TRBV5-1 | many | CASSPGWGSNTGELFF | TGCGCCAGCAGCCCTGGATGGGGAAGTAACACCGGGGAGCTGTTTTTT
TRBJ2-1 | - | TRBV5-1 | many | CASSLETASYNEQFF | TGCGCCAGCAGCTTGGAGACAGCCTCCTACAATGAGCAGTTCTTC
TRBJ2-3 | TRBD2 | TRBV4-1 | many | CASSLLAGGDTDTQYF | TGCGCCAGCAGCCTCCTAGCGGGGGGGGACACAGATACGCAGTATTTT
TRBJ1-1 | - | TRBV7-9 | many | CASSPRAGVNTEAFF | TGTGCCAGCAGCCCCCGTGCAGGGGTGAACACTGAAGCTTTCTTT
TRBJ2-1 | TRBD2 | TRBV5-5 | many | CASSLVAGGLDEQFF | TGTGCCAGCAGCTTGGTGGCGGGGGGGCTTGATGAGCAGTTCTTC
TRBJ1-2 | - | TRBV12-3/TRBV12-4 | few | CASSLRREGRLFGYTF | TGTGCCAGCAGTCTCAGACGGGAGGGCAGGCTTTTTGGCTACACCTTC
TRBJ2-3 | TRBD1 | TRBV10-3 | many | CAISEQGQGQGDTQYF | TGTGCCATCAGTGAGCAGGGACAGGGACAGGGGGATACGCAGTATTTT
TRBJ1-2 | TRBD1 | TRBV20-1 | few | CSASETGDYGYTF | TGCAGTGCTAGTGAAACAGGGGACTATGGCTACACCTTC
TRBJ2-7 | TRBD2 | TRBV4-1 | many | CASSHSGGAAYEQYF | TGCGCCAGCAGCCATAGCGGGGGGGCGGCGTACGAGCAGTACTTC
TRBJ2-1 | - | TRBV7-9 | few | CASSLVNHNEQFF | TGTGCCAGCAGCTTAGTAAACCACAATGAGCAGTTCTTC